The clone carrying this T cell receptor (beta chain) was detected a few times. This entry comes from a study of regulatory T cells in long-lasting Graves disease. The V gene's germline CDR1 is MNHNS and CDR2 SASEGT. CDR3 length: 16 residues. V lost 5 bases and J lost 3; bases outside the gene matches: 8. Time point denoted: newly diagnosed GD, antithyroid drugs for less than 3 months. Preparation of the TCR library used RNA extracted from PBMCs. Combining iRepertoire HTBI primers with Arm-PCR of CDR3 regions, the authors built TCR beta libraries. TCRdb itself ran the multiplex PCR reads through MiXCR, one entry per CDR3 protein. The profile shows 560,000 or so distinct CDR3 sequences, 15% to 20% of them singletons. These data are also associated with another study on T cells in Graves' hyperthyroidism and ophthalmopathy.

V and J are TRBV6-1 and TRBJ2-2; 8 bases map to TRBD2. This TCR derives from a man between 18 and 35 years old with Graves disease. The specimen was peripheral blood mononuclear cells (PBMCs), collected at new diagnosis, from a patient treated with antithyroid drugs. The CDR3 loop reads CASSTPRGGDTGELFF. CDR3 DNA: TGTGCCAGCAGTACCCCCCGGGGGGGGGACACCGGGGAGCTGTTTTTT.